This TCR beta chain was recovered during a study of blood T cell repertoires in COVID-19. Study summary: From T cells, B-cell-depleted T cells, or PBMCs came the material, which was cDNA or gDNA.

V shed 5 bases and J 0 bases; nucleotides not matched to a gene: 7. CDR1 PRHDT and CDR2 FYEKMQ come from the germline V gene (reference sequence). This CDR3 spans 16 amino acids. In the 2 weeks before study entry, exposed participants met a COVID-19 case, which was PCR-confirmed or clinician-diagnosed. In the authors' workflow: Estimation of nucleated cell counts relied on the amplification of reference gene primers. Libraries were prepared by immunoSEQ multiplex PCR; TCRdb keeps only in-frame clonotypes and omits some of them. That table is the source of V, J and clone size, and D and trimming were worked out from the DNA. The sample records hundreds of thousands of clones, roughly 85% being singletons.

The sequenced material came from PBMCs or T cells enriched from blood (not recorded which). The receptor was derived from a woman in her forties or fifties who had been exposed to COVID-19. The chain employs TRBV13 and TRBJ1-1; 9 nucleotides agree with TRBD1. CDR3 in amino acids: CASSPGQGFMNTEAFF. The CDR3 nucleotides are TGTGCCAGCAGCCCGGGACAGGGTTTTATGAACACTGAAGCTTTCTTT. The full variable domain, with the rest looked up from reference TRBV13 and TRBJ1-1, is AAGVIQSPRHLIKEKRETATLKCYPIPRHDTVYWYQQGPGQDPQFLISFYEKMQSDKGSIPDRFSAQQFSDYHSELNMSSLELGDSALYFCASSPGQGFMNTEAFFGQGTRLTVV.